One and the same sample provided the 24 T cell receptor beta chains below, sequenced in a study of shared clonotypes between healthy human individuals. Profiled with immunoSEQ multiplex PCR; TCRdb holds only in-frame clones, not every one. The sample holds under 700,000 clones, about 95% seen once. Cells designated naive CD8 were CD45RO-negative and were positively selected for CCR7, with terminally differentiated effector memory CD45RA+ cells excluded. The sample taken for sequencing was naive CD8+ T cells sorted from blood. These TCRs come from a woman in her 30s in good health.

The chain couples TRBV2 to TRBJ1-5; a possible D gene is TRBD1 (6 bases). Germline lookup yields CDR1 SNHLY and CDR2 FYNNEI. This CDR3 has 15 residues. V lost 1 base to trimming and J lost 3 bases, with 10 bases between them. The CDR3 sequence: CASSEVGQSNQPQHF. CDR3 sequence (DNA): TGTGCCAGCAGTGAAGTTGGACAGTCCAATCAGCCCCAGCATTTT.

The chain couples TRBV15 to TRBJ2-7; D may be TRBD2 (5 bases). The length of the CDR3 is 14 residues. Germline V gives CDR1 LNHNV, CDR2 YYDKDF (reference sequence). V lost 0 bases, J lost 7 bases, and 13 bases lay in between. CDR3 sequence reads: CATSRDRGEREQYF. The CDR3 DNA sequence: TGTGCCACCAGCAGAGATCGGGGAGAACGAGAGCAGTACTTC. The variable domain in full, completed from reference TRBV15 and TRBJ2-7, reads DAMVIQNPRYQVTQFGKPVTLSCSQTLNHNVMYWYQQKSSQAPKLLFHYYDKDFNNEADTPDNFQSRRPNTSFCFLDIRSPGLGDTAMYLCATSRDRGEREQYFGPGTRLTVT.

The rearrangement links TRBV4-2 to TRBJ2-7; D unresolved. Trimming removed 0 bases from V and 0 bases from J, with 12 bases in between. This CDR3 is built from 16 residues. Germline V gives CDR1 LGHNA, CDR2 YNFKEQ. The CDR3 here is CASSQEETQSSYEQYF. Here the CDR3 DNA reads TGTGCCAGCAGCCAAGAGGAGACTCAGAGCTCCTACGAGCAGTACTTC.

The chain is built from TRBV5-8 and TRBJ1-4; 9 nucleotides agree with TRBD1. Losses at the gene ends were 4 bases for V and 6 bases for J; bases not matched to a gene: 4. CDR1 and CDR2 from the germline V gene are SGHTS and YDEGEE. This CDR3 has 14 amino acids. CDR3 bases: TGTGCCAGCAGCCCCGGGACAGGGTATGAAAAACTGTTTTTT. Translating gives CASSPGTGYEKLFF.

The genes are TRBV28 and TRBJ1-1, with TRBD1 identical over 8 bases. CDR1 is MDHEN and CDR2 is SYDVKM in the germline V gene. This CDR3 is 18 amino acids long. The junction had 12 bases not matched to a gene; V was cut back by 1 base and J by 2 bases. CDR3 region: CASSLFGFEDRDNTEAFF. CDR3 sequence (DNA): TGTGCCAGCAGTTTATTTGGATTTGAGGACAGGGACAACACTGAAGCTTTCTTT.

The CDR3 bases are TGTGCCAGCAGTTCAACAGGGGGTAATTCACCCCTCCACTTT. It translates to CASSSTGGNSPLHF. The rearrangement joins TRBV28 to TRBJ1-6, with 8 nucleotides matching TRBD1. This CDR3 region has 14 residues. V gave up 4 bases and J gave up 6 bases; unmatched junction bases: 2. Germline V gives CDR1 MDHEN, CDR2 SYDVKM.

V gene TRBV7-7 combines with J gene TRBJ2-5; D remains unclear. The end of the DNA is better explained by TRBJ2-7, so the J call may be wrong. The CDR3 is made up of 14 amino acids. The germline V gene encodes CDR1 SSHAT and CDR2 FNYEAQ (reference sequence). CDR3 DNA: TGTGCCAGCAGCCAAGGCTGGGAATCAGGCGAGCAGTACTTC. It translates to CASSQGWESGEQYF.

The chain recombines TRBV7-6 with TRBJ2-7; TRBD1 might be the D (6 bases). Looked up from germline, CDR1 is SGHVS and CDR2 is FNYEAQ. This CDR3 has 13 amino acids. Trimming cost V 5 bases and J 7 bases, with 15 bases left between them. Written as DNA, the CDR3 is TGTGCCAGCAGCCCTCATCAGGGGTATGAGCAGTACTTC. This codes for CASSPHQGYEQYF.

Notes on this clone: Within the sample, other DNA sequences also encode this same CDR3. The chain couples TRBV10-1 to TRBJ1-1, with D possibly TRBD1 on 5 matching bases. This CDR3 is 11 amino acids long. V shed 2 bases and J shed 7 bases, with 5 bases lying between them. Germline V gene lookup returns CDR1 WNHNN and CDR2 SYGVQD (reference sequence). DNA for the CDR3: TGCGCCAGCAGTGAGGGGGGTGAAGCTTTCTTT. Translating it yields CASSEGGEAFF.

The gene calls are TRBV28 and TRBJ1-4, with D perhaps TRBD1 (5 bases). Trimming removed 6 bases from V and 10 bases from J, with 21 bases in between. This CDR3 comprises 15 residues. CDR1 MDHEN and CDR2 SYDVKM come from the germline V gene. CDR3 DNA sequence: TGTGCCAGCAGGCTAGATGTGGGGGGAAGGGGAAAACTGTTTTTT. The encoded protein is CASRLDVGGRGKLFF.

This chain links TRBV10-2 with TRBJ2-1; D gene unclear. Germline CDR1 is WSHSY and CDR2 is SAAADI. Trimming removed 2 bases at V and 6 bases at J, with 8 bases between. The CDR3 contains 13 residues. The CDR3 coding sequence is TGCGCCAGCAGTGAGATCGGTGGCAATGAGCAGTTCTTC. Translated, it gives CASSEIGGNEQFF.

V and J are TRBV27 and TRBJ1-1; D is possibly TRBD1 (5 bases). CDR1 MNHEY and CDR2 SMNVEV come from the germline V gene (reference sequence). V lost 0 bases and J lost 4, with 9 bases in between. The CDR3 has 14 residues. CDR3 bases: TGTGCCAGCAGTTTATCGGGGGAGGGCACTGAAGCTTTCTTT. It is translated as CASSLSGEGTEAFF.

The chain joins TRBV19 to TRBJ1-1; D not certain. This CDR3 spans 14 amino acids. The germline gives CDR1 LNHDA, CDR2 SQIVND (reference sequence). Trimming took 7 bases from V and 1 from J, leaving 13 bases between them. CDR3 sequence: CASMSRHTNTEAFF. The CDR3, as DNA: TGTGCCAGTATGTCGCGGCATACGAACACTGAAGCTTTCTTT.

CDR3 nucleotide sequence: TGTGCCTCACGAGGGGCAGGGACTAGCGGGATCTACGAGCAGTACTTC. Translated, it gives CASRGAGTSGIYEQYF. This sequence joins TRBV28 and TRBJ2-7; TRBD2 aligns across 13 bases. The CDR3 spans 16 residues. CDR1 is MDHEN, CDR2 SYDVKM, per germline. V shed 11 bases, J shed 3 bases, and the junction held 13 bases outside the gene matches.

The chain is built from TRBV13 and TRBJ2-1; possibly TRBD1 or TRBD2 for D (5 bases each). The ends were cut back, 7 bases at V and 8 bases at J, with 15 bases in the middle. Looked up from germline, CDR1 is PRHDT and CDR2 is FYEKMQ (reference sequence). This CDR3 spans 13 amino acids. The CDR3 nucleotides read TGTGCCAGCACCTTGGGGCCGCGGGATGAGCAGTTCTTC. Amino acids: CASTLGPRDEQFF. The variable domain in full, with the rest retrieved from reference TRBV13 and TRBJ2-1, is AAGVIQSPRHLIKEKRETATLKCYPIPRHDTVYWYQQGPGQDPQFLISFYEKMQSDKGSIPDRFSAQQFSDYHSELNMSSLELGDSALYFCASTLGPRDEQFFGPGTRLTVL.

The CDR3 nucleotides are TGTGCCAGCAGCTTGGCCGGGACCCCCACTGGTGAACTGTTTTTT. Encoded protein: CASSLAGTPTGELFF. The chain employs TRBV5-6 and TRBJ1-4, with D possibly matching TRBD1 (5 bases). Trimming removed 0 bases at V and 12 bases at J, with 18 bases between. The CDR3 covers 15 residues. Germline V lookup: CDR1 SGHDT, CDR2 YYEEEE.

V and J are TRBV18 and TRBJ2-7, with D perhaps being TRBD1 or TRBD2 (5 bases each). V gave up 3 bases and J gave up 4 bases, with 10 bases separating them. The CDR3 runs to 13 residues. Germline loops: CDR1 KGHSH, CDR2 LQKENI. The CDR3 DNA reads as TGTGCCAGCTCACCCAATGGGGGTTACGAGCAGTACTTC. This encodes CASSPNGGYEQYF. Filled out from reference TRBV18 and TRBJ2-7, the complete variable domain reads NAGVMQNPRHLVRRRGQEARLRCSPMKGHSHVYWYRQLPEEGLKFMVYLQKENIIDESGMPKERFSAEFPKEGPSILRIQQVVRGDSAAYFCASSPNGGYEQYFGPGTRLTVT.

The chain combines TRBV13 with TRBJ2-2, with TRBD2 matching over 11 bases. J was trimmed by 8 bases and V by 2 bases; bases with no gene match: 7. Germline V gene sequence: CDR1 PRHDT, CDR2 FYEKMQ (reference sequence). The length of the CDR3 is 16 residues. As DNA, the CDR3 is TGTGCCAGCAGCTTAAGCATGGGACTAGCGGAGGGGGAGCTGTTTTTT. It is translated as CASSLSMGLAEGELFF.

This chain links TRBV28 with TRBJ2-3, with 9 bases matching TRBD2. Losses at the gene ends were 3 bases for V and 1 base for J; bases not matched to a gene: 2. The CDR3 extends over 15 amino acids. Germline V gene data show CDR1 as MDHEN and CDR2 as SYDVKM. CDR3 sequence: CASSFWTSGTDTQYF. The CDR3 DNA sequence: TGTGCCAGCAGTTTCTGGACTAGCGGCACAGATACGCAGTATTTT. Full variable domain (missing parts from reference TRBV28 and TRBJ2-3): DVKVTQSSRYLVKRTGEKVFLECVQDMDHENMFWYRQDPGLGLRLIYFSYDVKMKEKGDIPEGYSVSREKKERFSLILESASTNQTSMYLCASSFWTSGTDTQYFGPGTRLTVL.

The chain couples TRBV27 to TRBJ2-7; D gene unclear. The germline V gene encodes CDR1 MNHEY and CDR2 SMNVEV (reference sequence). Deletions cut 2 bases from V and 2 bases from J, with 10 bases between. The CDR3 runs to 14 residues. CDR3 residues: CASSLKSPAYEQYF. CDR3 coding DNA: TGTGCCAGCAGTTTAAAGTCGCCTGCCTACGAGCAGTACTTC.

This clone was recorded only once. The chain combines TRBV2 with TRBJ1-4, with a tentative D call TRBD1 (5 bases). Trimming shortened V by 1 base and J by 1 base, and 7 bases separated the two germline ends. Germline-derived CDR1 and CDR2 are SNHLY and FYNNEI. The CDR3 runs 15 residues. The CDR3 reads CASSEVQGTNEKLFF. The CDR3 DNA is TGTGCCAGCAGTGAAGTTCAGGGAACTAATGAAAAACTGTTTTTT.

CDR3 bases: TGTGCCATCAGTGACCCCCTCCTCGGGACGACCCCCACAGATACGCAGTATTTT. Its translation: CAISDPLLGTTPTDTQYF. J is TRBJ2-3 and V is TRBV10-3; D may be TRBD1 or TRBD2 (5 bases each). Germline CDR1 reads ENHRY; CDR2 reads SYGVKD. Trimming removed 3 bases from V and 2 bases from J, with 21 bases in between. CDR3 length: 18 residues.

The rearrangement uses TRBV7-9 and TRBJ2-1; D is possibly TRBD2 (6 bases). Germline V gene data show CDR1 as SEHNR and CDR2 as FQNEAQ (reference sequence). V shed 6 bases and J shed 9 bases, with 18 bases lying between them. The CDR3 is 14 residues long. This chain's CDR3 is CASSMVTGVPEQFF. CDR3 DNA: TGTGCCAGCAGTATGGTAACGGGAGTTCCTGAGCAGTTCTTC. Using reference TRBV7-9 and TRBJ2-1 for the parts outside the CDR3, the full variable domain is DTGVSQNPRHKITKRGQNVTFRCDPISEHNRLYWYRQTLGQGPEFLTYFQNEAQLEKSRLLSDRFSAERPKGSFSTLEIQRTEQGDSAMYLCASSMVTGVPEQFFGPGTRLTVL.

About this clone: The identical CDR3 is also encoded by other nucleotide sequences in the sample. The chain combines TRBV29-1 with TRBJ2-7; 11 bases agree with TRBD2. Trimming took 2 bases from V and 0 from J; bases not matched to a gene: 0. From germline, CDR1 is SQVTM and CDR2 ANQGSEA. There are 14 residues in the CDR3. In DNA, the CDR3 is TGCAGCGTTGAAACTAGCGGGAGCTCCTACGAGCAGTACTTC. Protein: CSVETSGSSYEQYF.